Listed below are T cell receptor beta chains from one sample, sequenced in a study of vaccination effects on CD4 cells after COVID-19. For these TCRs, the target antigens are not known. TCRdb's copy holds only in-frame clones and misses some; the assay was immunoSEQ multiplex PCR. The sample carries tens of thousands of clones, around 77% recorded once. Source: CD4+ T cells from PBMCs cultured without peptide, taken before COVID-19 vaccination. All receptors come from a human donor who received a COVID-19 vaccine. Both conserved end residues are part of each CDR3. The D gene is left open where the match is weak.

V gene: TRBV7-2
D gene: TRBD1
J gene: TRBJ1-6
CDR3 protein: CASSLGGQGYNSPLHF

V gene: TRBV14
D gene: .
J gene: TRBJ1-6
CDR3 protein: CASSPAGGYNSPLHF

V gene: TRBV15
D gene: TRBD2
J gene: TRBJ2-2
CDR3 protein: CAGPWGGLNTGELFF

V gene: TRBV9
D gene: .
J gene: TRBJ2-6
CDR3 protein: CASSTLEAGANVLTF

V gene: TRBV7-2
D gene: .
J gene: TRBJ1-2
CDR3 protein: CASSLGGRYGYTF

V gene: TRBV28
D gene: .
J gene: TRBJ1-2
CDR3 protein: CASSPVGGYGYTF

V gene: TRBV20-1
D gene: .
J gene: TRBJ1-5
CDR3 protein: CSASRGGGGQPQHF

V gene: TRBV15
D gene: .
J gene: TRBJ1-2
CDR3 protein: CATSRDLGNYGYTF

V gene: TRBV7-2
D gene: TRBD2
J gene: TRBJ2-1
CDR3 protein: CASSRSGDDEQFF

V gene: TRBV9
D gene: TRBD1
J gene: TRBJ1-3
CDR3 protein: CASSDRDRGSYGNTIYF

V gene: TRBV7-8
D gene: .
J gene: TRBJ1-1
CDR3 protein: CASSLILVWPRF

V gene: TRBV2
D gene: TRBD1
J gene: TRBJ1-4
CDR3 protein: CASSNGDREVEKLFF

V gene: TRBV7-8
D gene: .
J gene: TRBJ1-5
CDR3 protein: CAARGLKGNQPQHF

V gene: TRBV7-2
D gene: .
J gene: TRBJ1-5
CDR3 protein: CASSSRAGRNQPQHF

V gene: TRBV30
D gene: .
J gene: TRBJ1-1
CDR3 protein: CAWSFLTDEAFF

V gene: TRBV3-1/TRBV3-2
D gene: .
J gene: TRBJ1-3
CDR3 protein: CAATGELSGNTIYF

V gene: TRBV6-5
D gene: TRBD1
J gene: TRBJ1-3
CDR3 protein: CACQRTGDGNTIYF

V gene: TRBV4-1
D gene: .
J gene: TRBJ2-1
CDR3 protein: CASSLDGVPYNEQFF

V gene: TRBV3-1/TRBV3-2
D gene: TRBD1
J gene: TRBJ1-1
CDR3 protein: CASSQPDRGSTEAFF

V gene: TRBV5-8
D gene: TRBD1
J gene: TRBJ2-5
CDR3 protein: CASPNGWAGGRGSSQETQYF

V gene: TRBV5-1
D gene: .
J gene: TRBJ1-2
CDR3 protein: CASSLERGSYGYTF

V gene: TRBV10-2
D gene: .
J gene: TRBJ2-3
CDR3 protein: CASSEPGTDTQYF

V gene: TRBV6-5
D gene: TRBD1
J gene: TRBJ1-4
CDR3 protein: CASMTGQTPEKLFF

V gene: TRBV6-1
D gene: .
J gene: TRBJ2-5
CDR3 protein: CASSAMSTANQETQYF

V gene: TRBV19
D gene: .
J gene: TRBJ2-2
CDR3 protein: CASSIGQVTGELFF

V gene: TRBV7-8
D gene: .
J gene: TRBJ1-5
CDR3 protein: CASSFRPNQPQHF

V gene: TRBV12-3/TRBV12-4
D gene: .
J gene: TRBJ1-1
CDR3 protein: CAIPTMGEAFF

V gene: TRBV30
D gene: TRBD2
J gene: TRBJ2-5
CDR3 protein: CAWSGSSGGAATQYF

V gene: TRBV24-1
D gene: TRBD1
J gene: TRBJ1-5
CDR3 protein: CATSESGTGLGNQPQHF

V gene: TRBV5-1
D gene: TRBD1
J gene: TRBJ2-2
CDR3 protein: CASSPQGVDTGELFF

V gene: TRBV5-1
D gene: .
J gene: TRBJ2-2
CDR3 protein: CASSTRTGVAGELFF

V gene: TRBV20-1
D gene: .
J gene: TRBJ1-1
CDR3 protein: CSARQGTEAFF

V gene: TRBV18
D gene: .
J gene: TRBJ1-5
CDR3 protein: CASSKGGGEGVQPQHF

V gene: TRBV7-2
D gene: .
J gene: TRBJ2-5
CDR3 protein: CASSFRRGGQETQYF

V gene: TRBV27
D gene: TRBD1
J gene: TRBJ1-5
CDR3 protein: CASSPYRGEINQPQHF

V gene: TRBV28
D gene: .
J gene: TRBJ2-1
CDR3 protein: CASRDRPSNNEQFF

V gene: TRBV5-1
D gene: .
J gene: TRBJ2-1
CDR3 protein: CASSFKQGYNEQFF

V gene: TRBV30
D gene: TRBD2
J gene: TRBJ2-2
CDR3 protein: CALLAGANTGELFF

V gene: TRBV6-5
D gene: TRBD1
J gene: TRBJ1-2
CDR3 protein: CASSRQGPLYGYTF

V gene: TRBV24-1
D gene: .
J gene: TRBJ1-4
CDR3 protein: CATSDPSGTPTNEKLFF

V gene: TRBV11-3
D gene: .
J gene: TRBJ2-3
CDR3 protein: CASSLRSTDTQYF

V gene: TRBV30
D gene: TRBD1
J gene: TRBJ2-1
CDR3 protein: CAWSLQGASYNEQFF